A single sample gave rise to the 4 T cell receptor beta chains below, sequenced in a study of response to subunit inactivated influenza vaccine. TCRdb processed the RT-PCR reads anew with MiXCR; each CDR3 protein has one entry. The data show about 650,000 distinct CDR3 sequences, 14% seen once. This sample comprised PBMCs from blood, obtained 14 days before vaccination. The receptors originated from a man aged 45-60 years who received an inactivated influenza vaccine.

The table lists this clonotype with a few counts. V gene TRBV12-3 or TRBV12-4 combines with J gene TRBJ2-6; possible D gene TRBD2, 5 bases. The CDR3 runs to 15 residues. V was shortened by 5 bases and J by 4 bases, with 12 bases between the two germline ends. As DNA, the CDR3 is TGTGCCAGCAGTCCGGGGTTTTCCGGGGCCAACGTCCTGACTTTC. This codes for CASSPGFSGANVLTF.

The chain uses TRBV12-3 or TRBV12-4 and TRBJ1-2; possible D gene TRBD1, 5 bases. The ends were cut back, 1 base at V and 2 bases at J, with 11 bases in the middle. This CDR3 has 15 amino acids. The CDR3 spells CASSLGLRENYGYTF. The CDR3 DNA is TGTGCCAGCAGTTTAGGGCTCAGGGAGAACTATGGCTACACCTTC.

This chain links TRBV10-2 with TRBJ1-2, with 9 bases identical to TRBD1. Per germline, CDR1 WSHSY and CDR2 SAAADI. This CDR3 spans 13 amino acids. J lost 8 bases, V lost 4 bases, and 5 bases had no gene match. This chain's CDR3 is CASSAQGAGGYTF. CDR3 nucleotides: TGCGCCAGCAGTGCACAGGGGGCGGGCGGCTACACCTTC.

The chain uses TRBV20-1 and TRBJ2-3, with D maybe TRBD1 (6 bases). The CDR3 consists of 16 residues. V was trimmed by 0 bases and J by 1 base, leaving 14 bases between them. The germline CDR1 and CDR2 sequences are DFQATT and SNEGSKA (reference sequence). The CDR3 reads CSARDLGARRTDTQYF. The CDR3 DNA follows: TGCAGTGCTAGAGATCTGGGGGCGAGGCGCACAGATACGCAGTATTTT.